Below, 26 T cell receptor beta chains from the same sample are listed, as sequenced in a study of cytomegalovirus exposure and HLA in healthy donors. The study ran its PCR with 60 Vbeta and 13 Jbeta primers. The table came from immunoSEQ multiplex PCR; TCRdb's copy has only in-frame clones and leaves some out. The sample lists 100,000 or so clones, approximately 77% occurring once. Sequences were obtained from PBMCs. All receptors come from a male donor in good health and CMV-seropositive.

The CDR3 protein is CSVTLAGITYEQYF. CDR3 coding DNA: TGCAGCGTAACCCTAGCGGGGATCACCTACGAGCAGTACTTC. V and J are TRBV29-1 and TRBJ2-7; 9 positions match TRBD2. The CDR3 runs to 14 residues. V lost 6 bases and J lost 2; bases outside the gene matches: 8. Germline V lookup: CDR1 SQVTM, CDR2 ANQGSEA.

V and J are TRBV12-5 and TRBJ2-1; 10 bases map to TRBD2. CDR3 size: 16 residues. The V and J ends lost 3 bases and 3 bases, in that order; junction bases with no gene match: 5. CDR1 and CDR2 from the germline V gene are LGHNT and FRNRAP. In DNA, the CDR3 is TGTGCTAGTGGTTTTGCCCTAGCGGGAGTCTACAATGAGCAGTTCTTC. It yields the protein CASGFALAGVYNEQFF.

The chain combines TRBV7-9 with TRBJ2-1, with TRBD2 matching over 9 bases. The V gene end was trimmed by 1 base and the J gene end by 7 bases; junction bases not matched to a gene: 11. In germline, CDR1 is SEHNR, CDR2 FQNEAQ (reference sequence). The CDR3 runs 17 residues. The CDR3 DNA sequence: TGTGCCAGCAGCTTAGAGGCCCTAGCGGGGTATGATAATGAGCAGTTCTTC. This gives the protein CASSLEALAGYDNEQFF.

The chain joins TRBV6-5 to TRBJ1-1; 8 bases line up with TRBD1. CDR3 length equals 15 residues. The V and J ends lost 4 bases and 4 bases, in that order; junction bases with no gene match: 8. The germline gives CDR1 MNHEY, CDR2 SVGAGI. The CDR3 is CASSSGRTGITEAFF. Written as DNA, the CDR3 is TGTGCCAGCAGTTCCGGAAGGACAGGGATCACTGAAGCTTTCTTT.

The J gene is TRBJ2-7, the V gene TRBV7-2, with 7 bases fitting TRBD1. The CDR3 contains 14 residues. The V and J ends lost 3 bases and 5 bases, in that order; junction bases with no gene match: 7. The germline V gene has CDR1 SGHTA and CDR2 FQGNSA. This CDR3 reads CASSLPEGGDEQYF. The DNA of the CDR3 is TGTGCCAGCAGCTTGCCCGAAGGGGGCGACGAGCAGTACTTC.

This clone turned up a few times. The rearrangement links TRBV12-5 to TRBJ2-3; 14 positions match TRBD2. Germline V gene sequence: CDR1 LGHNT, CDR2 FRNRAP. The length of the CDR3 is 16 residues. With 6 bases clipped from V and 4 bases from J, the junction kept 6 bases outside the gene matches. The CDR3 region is CASGSGTSGSADTQYF. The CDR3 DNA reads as TGTGCTAGTGGCTCCGGGACTAGCGGGAGCGCAGATACGCAGTATTTT. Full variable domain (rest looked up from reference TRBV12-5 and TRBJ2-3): DARVTQTPRHKVTEMGQEVTMRCQPILGHNTVFWYRQTMMQGLELLAYFRNRAPLDDSGMPKDRFSAEMPDATLATLKIQPSEPRDSAVYFCASGSGTSGSADTQYFGPGTRLTVL.

The CDR3 nucleotides read TGTGCCAGCAGTGGACAGGGCGGCTCTGGAAACACCATATATTTT. It encodes CASSGQGGSGNTIYF. The gene calls are TRBV2 and TRBJ1-3, with TRBD1 matching over 7 bases. CDR3 length equals 15 residues. CDR1 is SNHLY, CDR2 FYNNEI, per germline. Losses at the gene ends were 4 bases for V and 0 bases for J; bases not matched to a gene: 3.

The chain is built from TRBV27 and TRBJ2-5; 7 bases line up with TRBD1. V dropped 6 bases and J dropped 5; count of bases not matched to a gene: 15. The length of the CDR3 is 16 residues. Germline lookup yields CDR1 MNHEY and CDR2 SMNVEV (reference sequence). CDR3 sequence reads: CASRRLGQGVGETQYF. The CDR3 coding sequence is TGTGCCAGCAGACGCCTGGGTCAGGGGGTGGGGGAGACCCAGTACTTC.

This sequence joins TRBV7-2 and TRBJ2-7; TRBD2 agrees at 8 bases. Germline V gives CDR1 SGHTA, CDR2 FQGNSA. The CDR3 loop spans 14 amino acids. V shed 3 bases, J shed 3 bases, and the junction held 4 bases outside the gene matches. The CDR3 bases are TGTGCCAGCAGCTTTAGCGGGATTGTCTACGAGCAGTACTTC. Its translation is CASSFSGIVYEQYF.

Here the CDR3 DNA reads TGTGCCAGCAGTGCGACAGGGGGCTCTGAAAAACTGTTTTTT. Protein sequence: CASSATGGSEKLFF. The chain links TRBV6-6 to TRBJ1-4; 10 nucleotides match TRBD1. The V segment lost 5 bases and the J segment 7 bases; nucleotides outside the gene matches: 4. The CDR3 has 14 residues. In germline, CDR1 is MNHNY, CDR2 SVGAGI (reference sequence).

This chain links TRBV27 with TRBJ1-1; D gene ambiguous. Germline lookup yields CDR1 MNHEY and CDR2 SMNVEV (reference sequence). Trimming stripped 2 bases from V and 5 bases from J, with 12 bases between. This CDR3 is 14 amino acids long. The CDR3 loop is CASSLIGRRTEAFF. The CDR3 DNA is TGTGCCAGCAGTTTAATAGGGCGGAGGACTGAAGCTTTCTTT.

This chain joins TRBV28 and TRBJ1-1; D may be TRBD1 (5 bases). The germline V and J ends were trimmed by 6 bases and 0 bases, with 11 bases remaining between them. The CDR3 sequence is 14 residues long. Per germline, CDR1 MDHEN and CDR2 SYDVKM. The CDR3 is CASSNDRMNTEAFF. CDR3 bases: TGTGCCAGCAGCAACGACAGAATGAACACTGAAGCTTTCTTT.

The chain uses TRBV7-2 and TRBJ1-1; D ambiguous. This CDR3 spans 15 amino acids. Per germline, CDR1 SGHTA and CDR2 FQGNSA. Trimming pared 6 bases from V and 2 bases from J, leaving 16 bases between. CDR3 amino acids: CASRHKEGGNTEAFF. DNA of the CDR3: TGTGCCAGCAGACATAAGGAGGGTGGTAACACTGAAGCTTTCTTT.

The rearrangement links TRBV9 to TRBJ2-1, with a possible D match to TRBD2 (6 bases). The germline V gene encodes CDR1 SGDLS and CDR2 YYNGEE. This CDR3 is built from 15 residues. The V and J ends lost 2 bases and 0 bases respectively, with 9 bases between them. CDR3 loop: CASSVGSGSYNEQFF. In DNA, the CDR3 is TGTGCCAGCAGCGTGGGTAGCGGCTCCTACAATGAGCAGTTCTTC. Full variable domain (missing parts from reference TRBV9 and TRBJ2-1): DSGVTQTPKHLITATGQRVTLRCSPRSGDLSVYWYQQSLDQGLQFLIQYYNGEERAKGNILERFSAQQFPDLHSELNLSSLELGDSALYFCASSVGSGSYNEQFFGPGTRLTVL.

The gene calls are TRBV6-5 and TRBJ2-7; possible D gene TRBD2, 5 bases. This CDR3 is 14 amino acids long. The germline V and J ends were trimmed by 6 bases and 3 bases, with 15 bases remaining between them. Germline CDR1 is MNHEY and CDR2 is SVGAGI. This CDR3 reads CASRNGLANYEQYF. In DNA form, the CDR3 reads TGTGCCAGCAGGAACGGACTGGCAAACTACGAGCAGTACTTC.

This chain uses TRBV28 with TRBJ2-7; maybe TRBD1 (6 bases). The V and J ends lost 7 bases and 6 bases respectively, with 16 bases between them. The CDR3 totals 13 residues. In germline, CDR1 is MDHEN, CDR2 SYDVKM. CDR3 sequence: CASKTGWIGEQYF. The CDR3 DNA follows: TGTGCCAGCAAAACAGGGTGGATAGGCGAGCAGTACTTC.

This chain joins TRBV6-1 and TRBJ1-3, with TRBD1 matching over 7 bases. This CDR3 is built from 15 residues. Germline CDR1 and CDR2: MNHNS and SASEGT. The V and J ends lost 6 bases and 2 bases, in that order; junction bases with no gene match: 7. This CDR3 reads CASRHLTGPGNTIYF. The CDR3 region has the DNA TGTGCCAGCAGGCACCTGACAGGGCCTGGAAACACCATATATTTT.

This CDR3 is CASKQGPLSSYEQYF. The CDR3 DNA sequence: TGTGCCAGTAAGCAGGGCCCACTGAGCTCCTACGAGCAGTACTTC. The gene calls are TRBV19 and TRBJ2-7, with D perhaps matching TRBD1 (5 bases). This CDR3 comprises 15 residues. V lost 7 bases to trimming and J lost 0 bases, with 16 bases between them. Germline assignment: CDR1 LNHDA and CDR2 SQIVND (reference sequence).

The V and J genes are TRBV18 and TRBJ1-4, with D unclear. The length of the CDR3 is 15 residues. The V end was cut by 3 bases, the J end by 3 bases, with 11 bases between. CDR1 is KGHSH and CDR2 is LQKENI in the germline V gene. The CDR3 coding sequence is TGTGCCAGCTCACCGGGGAGTACGTCTAATGAAAAACTGTTTTTT. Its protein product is CASSPGSTSNEKLFF.

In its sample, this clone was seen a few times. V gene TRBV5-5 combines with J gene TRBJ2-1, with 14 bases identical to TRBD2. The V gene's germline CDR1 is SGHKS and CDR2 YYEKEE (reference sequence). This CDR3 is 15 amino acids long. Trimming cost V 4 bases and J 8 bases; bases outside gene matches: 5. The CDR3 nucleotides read TGTGCCAGCAGCGGCCGACTAGCGGGAGGGTATGAGCAGTTCTTC. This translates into CASSGRLAGGYEQFF.

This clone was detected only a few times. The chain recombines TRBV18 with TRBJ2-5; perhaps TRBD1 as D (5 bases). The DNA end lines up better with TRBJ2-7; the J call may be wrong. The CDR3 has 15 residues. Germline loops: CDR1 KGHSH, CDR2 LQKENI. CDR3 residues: CASSPEVDSPYEQYF. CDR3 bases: TGTGCCAGCTCACCAGAGGTTGACAGCCCCTACGAGCAGTACTTC.

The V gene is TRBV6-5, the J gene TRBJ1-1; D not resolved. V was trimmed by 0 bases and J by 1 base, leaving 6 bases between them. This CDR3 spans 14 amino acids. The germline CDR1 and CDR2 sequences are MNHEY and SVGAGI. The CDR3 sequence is CASSYSEANTEAFF. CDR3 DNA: TGTGCCAGCAGTTACTCCGAGGCGAACACTGAAGCTTTCTTT.

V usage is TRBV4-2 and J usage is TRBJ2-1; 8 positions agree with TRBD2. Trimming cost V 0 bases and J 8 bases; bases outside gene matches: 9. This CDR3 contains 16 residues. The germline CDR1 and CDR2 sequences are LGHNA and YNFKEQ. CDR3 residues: CASSQEAGDWGDEQFF. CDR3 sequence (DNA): TGTGCCAGCAGCCAAGAAGCGGGAGATTGGGGTGATGAGCAGTTCTTC.

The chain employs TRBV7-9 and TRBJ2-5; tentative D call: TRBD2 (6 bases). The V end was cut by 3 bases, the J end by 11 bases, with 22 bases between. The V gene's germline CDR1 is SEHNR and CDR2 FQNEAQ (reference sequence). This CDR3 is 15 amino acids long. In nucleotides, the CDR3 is TGTGCCAGCAGCTTCTACCTCAGTGGGTCGGGAGAGCAGTACTTC. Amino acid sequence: CASSFYLSGSGEQYF.

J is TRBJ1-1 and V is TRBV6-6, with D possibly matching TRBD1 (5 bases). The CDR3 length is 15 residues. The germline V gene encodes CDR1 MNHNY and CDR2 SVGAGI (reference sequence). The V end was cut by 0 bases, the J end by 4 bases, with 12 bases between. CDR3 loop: CASSYSGVGGTEAFF. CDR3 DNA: TGTGCCAGCAGTTACTCGGGGGTGGGGGGCACTGAAGCTTTCTTT.

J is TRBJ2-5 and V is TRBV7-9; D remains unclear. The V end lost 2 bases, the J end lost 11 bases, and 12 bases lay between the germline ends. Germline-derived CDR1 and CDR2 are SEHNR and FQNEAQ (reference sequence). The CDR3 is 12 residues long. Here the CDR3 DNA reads TGTGCCAGCAGCTTAACTGCGTTAGAGCAGTACTTC. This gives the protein CASSLTALEQYF.